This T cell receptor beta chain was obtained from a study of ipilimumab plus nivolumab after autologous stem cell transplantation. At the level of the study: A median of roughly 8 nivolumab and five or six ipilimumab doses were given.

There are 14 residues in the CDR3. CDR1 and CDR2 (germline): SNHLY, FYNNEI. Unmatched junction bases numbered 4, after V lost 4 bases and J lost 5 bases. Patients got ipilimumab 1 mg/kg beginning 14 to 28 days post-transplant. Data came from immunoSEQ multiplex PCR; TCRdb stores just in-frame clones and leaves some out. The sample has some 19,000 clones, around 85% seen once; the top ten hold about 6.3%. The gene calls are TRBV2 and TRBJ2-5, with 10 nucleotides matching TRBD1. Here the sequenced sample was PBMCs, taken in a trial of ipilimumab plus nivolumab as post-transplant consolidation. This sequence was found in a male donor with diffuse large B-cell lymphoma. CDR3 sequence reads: CASSGGQGGETQYF. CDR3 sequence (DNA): TGTGCCAGCAGTGGAGGACAGGGGGGGGAGACCCAGTACTTC.